A single TCR beta chain is shown here with its context. What it binds is unknown. MiXCR, applied by TCRdb to the reads, yields one record per CDR3 protein. The table has 200,000 to 250,000 distinct CDR3 sequences, less than 50% seen once. Germline V lookup: CDR1 SGHTA, CDR2 FQGNSA. This CDR3 has 18 residues. Between the trimmed V and J ends, which lost 5 bases and 9 bases, there was a span of 28 bases. This entry belongs to a study of T cell repertoires in cytomegalovirus infection. The source of this sequence is a human donor in good health (CMV status not recorded). Some clones in this sample may be carry-over from other donors' samples. V is TRBV7-2 and J is TRBJ2-2; D call uncertain. The specimen comprised CD8+ T cells from cultured PBMCs, sampled from culture after CMV antigen stimulation. In DNA form, the CDR3 reads TGTGCCAGCAGCCTCTTAGGTTTGGGGTCAGAGATTCACCGGGAGCTGTTTTTT. Translating gives CASSLLGLGSEIHRELFF.